Described below is a single T cell receptor beta chain sequence and its context. The record originates from a study of blood T cell repertoires in COVID-19. Study summary: Acute and convalescent COVID-19 samples came from the United States, Italy and Spain. From T cells, B-cell-depleted T cells, or PBMCs came the material, which was cDNA or gDNA.

In the original processing: Reference gene primer amplification in the assay estimated nucleated cell counts. Only in-frame clones appear in the TCRdb table, and some are missing; sequencing was by immunoSEQ multiplex PCR. The DNA was the basis for D and trimming; V, J and clone size are from that table. The table includes fewer than 65,000 clones, around nine tenths detected once. This CDR3 is built from 13 residues. Germline lookup yields CDR1 MDHEN and CDR2 SYDVKM. V was cut by 4 bases and J by 10 bases, with 11 bases left in between. Input material: peripheral blood. The receptor was derived from a human donor in a cohort sampled during active COVID-19. The J gene is TRBJ1-6, the V gene TRBV28, with a tentative D call TRBD1 (6 bases). CDR3 amino acids: CASSSGDMSPLHF. The CDR3 DNA reads TGTGCCAGCAGTTCTGGGGACATGTCACCCCTCCACTTT.